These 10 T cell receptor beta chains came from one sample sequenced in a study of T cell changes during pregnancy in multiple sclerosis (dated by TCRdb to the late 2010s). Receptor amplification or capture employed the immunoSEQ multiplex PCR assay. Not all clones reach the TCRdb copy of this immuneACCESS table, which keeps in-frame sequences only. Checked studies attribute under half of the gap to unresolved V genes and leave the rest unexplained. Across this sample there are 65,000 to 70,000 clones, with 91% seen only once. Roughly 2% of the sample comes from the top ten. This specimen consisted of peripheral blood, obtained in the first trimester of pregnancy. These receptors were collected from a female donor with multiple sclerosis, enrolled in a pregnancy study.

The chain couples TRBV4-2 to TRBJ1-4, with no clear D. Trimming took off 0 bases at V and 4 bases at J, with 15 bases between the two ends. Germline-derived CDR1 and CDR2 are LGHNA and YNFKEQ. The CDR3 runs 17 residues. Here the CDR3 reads CASSQDREGRINEKLFF. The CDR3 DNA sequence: TGTGCCAGCAGCCAAGATAGGGAGGGCAGGATTAATGAAAAACTGTTTTTT.

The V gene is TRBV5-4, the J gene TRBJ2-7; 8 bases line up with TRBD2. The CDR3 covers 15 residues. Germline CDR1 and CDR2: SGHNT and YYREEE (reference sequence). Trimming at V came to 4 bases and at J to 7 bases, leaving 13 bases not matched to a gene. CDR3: CASSRPPREGGEQYF. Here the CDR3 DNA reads TGTGCCAGCAGCCGACCCCCCCGGGAGGGCGGGGAGCAGTACTTC.

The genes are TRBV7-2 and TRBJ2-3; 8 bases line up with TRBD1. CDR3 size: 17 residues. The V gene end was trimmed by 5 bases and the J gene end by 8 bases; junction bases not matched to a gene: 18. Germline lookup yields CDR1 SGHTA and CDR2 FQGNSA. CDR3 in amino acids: CASSLGRTGRGRSTQYF. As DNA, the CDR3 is TGTGCCAGCAGCCTAGGCCGGACAGGGCGGGGTCGGAGTACGCAGTATTTT.

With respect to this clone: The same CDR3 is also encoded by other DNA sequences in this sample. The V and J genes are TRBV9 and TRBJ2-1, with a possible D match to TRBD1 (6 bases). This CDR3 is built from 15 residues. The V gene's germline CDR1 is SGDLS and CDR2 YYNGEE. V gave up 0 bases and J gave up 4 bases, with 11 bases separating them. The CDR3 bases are TGTGCCAGCAGCGTAGTGCAGGGGTCGTACAATGAGCAGTTCTTC. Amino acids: CASSVVQGSYNEQFF.

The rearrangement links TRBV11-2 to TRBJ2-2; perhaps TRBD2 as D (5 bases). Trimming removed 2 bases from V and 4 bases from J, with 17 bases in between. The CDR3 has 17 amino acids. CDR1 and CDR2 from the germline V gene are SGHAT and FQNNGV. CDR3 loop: CASSLNGAGLITGELFF. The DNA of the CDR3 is TGTGCCAGCAGCTTAAATGGTGCGGGCCTGATCACCGGGGAGCTGTTTTTT.

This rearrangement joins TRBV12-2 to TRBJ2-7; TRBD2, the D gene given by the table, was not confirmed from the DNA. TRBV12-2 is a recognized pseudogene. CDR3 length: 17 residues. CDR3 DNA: TGTGCAAGTCGCTACCCCCGCGGCCTAGCTAATTCCTACGAGCAGTACTTC. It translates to CASRYPRGLANSYEQYF.

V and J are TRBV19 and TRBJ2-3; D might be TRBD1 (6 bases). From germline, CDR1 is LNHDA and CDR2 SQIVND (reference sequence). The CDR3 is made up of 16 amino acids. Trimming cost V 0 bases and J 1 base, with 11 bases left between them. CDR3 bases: TGTGCCAGTAGTATAGAAACAGGGTTTGGCACAGATACGCAGTATTTT. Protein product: CASSIETGFGTDTQYF.

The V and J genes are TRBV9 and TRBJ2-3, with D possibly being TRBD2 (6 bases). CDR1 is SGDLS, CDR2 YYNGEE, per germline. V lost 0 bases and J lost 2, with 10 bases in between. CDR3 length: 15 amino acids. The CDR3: CASSVGAGDTDTQYF. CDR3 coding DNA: TGTGCCAGCAGCGTAGGAGCGGGTGACACAGATACGCAGTATTTT. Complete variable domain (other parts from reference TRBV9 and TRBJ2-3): DSGVTQTPKHLITATGQRVTLRCSPRSGDLSVYWYQQSLDQGLQFLIQYYNGEERAKGNILERFSAQQFPDLHSELNLSSLELGDSALYFCASSVGAGDTDTQYFGPGTRLTVL.

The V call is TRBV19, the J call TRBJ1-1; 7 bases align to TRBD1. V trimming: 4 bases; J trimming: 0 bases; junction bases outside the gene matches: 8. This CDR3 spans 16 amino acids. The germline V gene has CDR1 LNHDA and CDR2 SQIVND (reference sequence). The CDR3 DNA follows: TGTGCCAGTAGTAAGACAGGGAGAGGGATGAACACTGAAGCTTTCTTT. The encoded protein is CASSKTGRGMNTEAFF.

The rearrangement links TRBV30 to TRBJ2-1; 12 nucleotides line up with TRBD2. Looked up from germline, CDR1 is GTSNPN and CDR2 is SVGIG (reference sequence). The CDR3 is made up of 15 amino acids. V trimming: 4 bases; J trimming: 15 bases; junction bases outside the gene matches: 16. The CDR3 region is CAWNKGLAGPRGTFF. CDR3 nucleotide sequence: TGTGCCTGGAACAAAGGACTAGCGGGGCCGCGGGGTACGTTCTTC.